The next 25 T cell receptor beta chains were all read from a single sample in a study of shared clonotypes between healthy human individuals. Produced via immunoSEQ multiplex PCR; TCRdb's table is partial and in-frame only. This sample has roughly 1 million clones, with roughly 74% found just once. Sequencing was performed on memory CD4+ T cells from PBMCs. Subset indicated: CD45RA-negative fraction. These receptors were collected from a young man in good health. Some clones in this sample may be carry-over from other donors' samples.

This clone was detected only a few times. The chain couples TRBV7-9 to TRBJ1-3; a weak D match, TRBD1 (5 bases). Trimming pared 6 bases from V and 4 bases from J, leaving 22 bases between. In germline, CDR1 is SEHNR, CDR2 FQNEAQ (reference sequence). CDR3 length: 17 residues. Here the CDR3 reads CASRLPLTGGKGNTIYF. As DNA, the CDR3 is TGTGCCAGCAGGTTACCCTTGACGGGGGGAAAAGGAAACACCATATATTTT.

The chain combines TRBV10-3 with TRBJ2-1; D is uncertain. The CDR3 is 12 residues long. In germline, CDR1 is ENHRY, CDR2 SYGVKD. Between the trimmed V and J ends, which lost 4 bases and 8 bases, there was a span of 9 bases. CDR3 loop: CAISGDADEQFF. CDR3 bases: TGTGCCATCAGTGGGGATGCGGATGAGCAGTTCTTC.

The genes are TRBV7-9 and TRBJ1-1, with TRBD1 matching over 8 bases. The germline gives CDR1 SEHNR, CDR2 FQNEAQ (reference sequence). This CDR3 has 15 residues. Trimming removed 2 bases from V and 5 bases from J; junction bases left unmatched: 7. CDR3 amino acids: CASSLRQGRRTEAFF. The CDR3, as DNA: TGTGCCAGCAGCTTAAGACAGGGGCGGCGTACTGAAGCTTTCTTT.

Here the CDR3 reads CASSLRQGGIEQYF. For the CDR3, the DNA is TGTGCCAGCAGCTTAAGACAGGGGGGGATCGAGCAGTACTTC. J is TRBJ2-7 and V is TRBV11-2; 9 bases fit TRBD1. Germline V gives CDR1 SGHAT, CDR2 FQNNGV. CDR3 size: 14 residues. V shed 2 bases and J 6 bases; nucleotides not matched to a gene: 5.

This chain links TRBV18 with TRBJ1-5, with a weak D call TRBD1 (5 bases). Germline V gives CDR1 KGHSH, CDR2 LQKENI. This CDR3 has 15 amino acids. The V end lost 1 base, the J end lost 5 bases, and 12 bases lay between the germline ends. The CDR3 nucleotides read TGTGCCAGCTCACCACTCGGGGCGATTGATCAGCCCCAGCATTTT. It specifies CASSPLGAIDQPQHF.

The chain couples TRBV11-1 to TRBJ2-1; 10 bases match TRBD2. The CDR3 has 17 amino acids. V lost 5 bases to trimming and J lost 7 bases; unmatched junction nucleotides: 14. The germline V gene has CDR1 SGHAT and CDR2 FQDESV (reference sequence). CDR3 region: CASSPRFALAGVNEQFF. DNA for the CDR3: TGTGCCAGCAGCCCAAGATTTGCTCTAGCGGGAGTTAATGAGCAGTTCTTC.

The CDR3 region is CASSYRGEGTGELFF. For the CDR3, the DNA is TGTGCCAGCAGCTACAGGGGCGAAGGGACCGGGGAGCTGTTTTTT. The V and J genes are TRBV5-4 and TRBJ2-2, with 7 nucleotides matching TRBD1. CDR1 and CDR2 (germline): SGHNT, YYREEE (reference sequence). The J segment lost 5 bases and the V segment lost 3 bases, leaving 7 bases of the junction unmatched. There are 15 residues in the CDR3.

V and J are TRBV19 and TRBJ1-4, with no clear D. V gave up 3 bases and J gave up 7 bases, with 12 bases separating them. This CDR3 has 14 amino acids. The germline V gene has CDR1 LNHDA and CDR2 SQIVND (reference sequence). The CDR3 is CASSMSGFGEKLFF. CDR3 in DNA: TGTGCCAGTAGTATGTCGGGGTTTGGTGAAAAACTGTTTTTT.

The CDR3 nucleotides are TGTGCCAGCAGCTTGGCCGGACTAGCGGGAGGGCAAAATGAGCAGTTCTTC. Protein sequence: CASSLAGLAGGQNEQFF. The J gene is TRBJ2-1, the V gene TRBV5-5; 15 nucleotides match TRBD2. CDR1 and CDR2 from the germline V gene are SGHKS and YYEKEE (reference sequence). V was pared by 0 bases and J by 7 bases, with 5 bases of the junction left unmatched. CDR3 length: 17 amino acids.

The V call is TRBV11-3, the J call TRBJ2-1, with 8 bases matching TRBD2. This CDR3 is 15 amino acids long. Germline CDR1 SGHNT, CDR2 YENEEA. After removal of 5 bases from V and 5 bases from J, the junction contained 8 bases not matched to a gene. CDR3 protein: CASSPGTRKNNEQFF. CDR3 bases: TGTGCCAGCAGCCCCGGGACTAGAAAAAACAATGAGCAGTTCTTC.

This sequence joins TRBV11-2 and TRBJ1-1; 8 positions match TRBD1. The germline gives CDR1 SGHAT, CDR2 FQNNGV. Trimming took 5 bases from V and 8 from J; bases not matched to a gene: 7. CDR3 length equals 13 residues. The CDR3 region is CASSPHRGGEAFF. The CDR3 region has the DNA TGTGCCAGCAGCCCGCACAGGGGGGGGGAAGCTTTCTTT.

The rearrangement links TRBV7-2 to TRBJ2-3, with D unresolved. Germline V gene data show CDR1 as SGHTA and CDR2 as FQGNSA. Trimming removed 4 bases from V and 2 bases from J, with 13 bases in between. This CDR3 is built from 15 residues. Written as DNA, the CDR3 is TGTGCCAGCAGCTCCCGACGAAGTAACACAGATACGCAGTATTTT. Translation: CASSSRRSNTDTQYF.

This rearrangement joins TRBV11-2 to TRBJ2-3; 7 bases match TRBD2. The V gene's germline CDR1 is SGHAT and CDR2 FQNNGV. The CDR3 is 16 amino acids. V lost 5 bases, J lost 0 bases, and 8 bases stayed unmatched. CDR3 sequence (DNA): TGTGCCAGCAGCACGCGGGAGAGGTCTAGCACAGATACGCAGTATTTT. It codes for CASSTRERSSTDTQYF.

The chain uses TRBV6-5 and TRBJ2-1; 7 nucleotides line up with TRBD1. The V gene's germline CDR1 is MNHEY and CDR2 SVGAGI. This CDR3 comprises 14 residues. The junction had 12 bases not matched to a gene; V was cut back by 7 bases and J by 9 bases. This chain's CDR3 is CASKGQGPGGEQFF. The DNA of the CDR3 is TGTGCCAGCAAGGGGCAGGGGCCAGGGGGTGAGCAGTTCTTC.

The chain joins TRBV7-7 to TRBJ1-1; 11 bases agree with TRBD1. Per germline, CDR1 SSHAT and CDR2 FNYEAQ (reference sequence). Unmatched junction bases numbered 8, after V lost 5 bases and J lost 6 bases. This CDR3 region has 15 residues. The CDR3: CASSRIGQGASEAFF. CDR3 in DNA: TGTGCCAGCAGCCGAATCGGACAGGGGGCCTCTGAAGCTTTCTTT.

This clone was seen more than once but under ten times. The rearrangement links TRBV27 to TRBJ2-7, with a tentative D call TRBD2 (6 bases). CDR3 length: 15 residues. Trimming removed 6 bases from V and 0 bases from J, with 15 bases in between. Germline V CDR1 and CDR2: MNHEY, SMNVEV (reference sequence). CDR3 nucleotide sequence: TGTGCCAGCAGGTCATTAGGAGGGGCCTCCTACGAGCAGTACTTC. It specifies CASRSLGGASYEQYF.

The genes are TRBV7-7 and TRBJ2-2; D gene unclear. The CDR3 extends over 16 amino acids. The germline V gene has CDR1 SSHAT and CDR2 FNYEAQ (reference sequence). Trimming shortened V by 5 bases and J by 0 bases, and 13 bases separated the two germline ends. Written as DNA, the CDR3 is TGTGCCAGCAGCCTCAGACCCCCACCGAACACCGGGGAGCTGTTTTTT. It codes for CASSLRPPPNTGELFF.

The rearrangement joins TRBV19 to TRBJ1-2; 8 nucleotides align to TRBD1. Per the germline V gene, CDR1 is LNHDA and CDR2 is SQIVND (reference sequence). This CDR3 region has 15 residues. Germline trimming cut 7 bases from V and 1 base from J; bases unmatched to any gene: 8. CDR3 amino acids: CASTLGTGSNYGYTF. CDR3 in DNA: TGTGCCAGTACCCTAGGGACAGGAAGTAACTATGGCTACACCTTC.

This rearrangement joins TRBV27 to TRBJ1-4, with TRBD1 as a possible D gene (5 bases). V was cut by 3 bases and J by 10 bases, with 15 bases left in between. This CDR3 spans 14 amino acids. CDR1 and CDR2 (germline): MNHEY, SMNVEV (reference sequence). CDR3 sequence (DNA): TGTGCCAGCAGTTTTTCCAGGGTTAGGGGAAAACTGTTTTTT. It is translated as CASSFSRVRGKLFF.

V and J are TRBV27 and TRBJ1-6; 7 bases map to TRBD1. Trimming cost V 3 bases and J 8 bases; bases outside gene matches: 16. This CDR3 region has 18 residues. In germline, CDR1 is MNHEY, CDR2 SMNVEV (reference sequence). The CDR3 sequence: CASSFSGGEQGVYSPLHF. In nucleotides, the CDR3 is TGTGCCAGCAGTTTTAGCGGTGGTGAGCAGGGGGTTTATTCACCCCTCCACTTT.

There are many counts of this clone. The rearrangement links TRBV21-1 to TRBJ2-1; the D call TRBD2 from the table was never checked on the DNA. TRBV21-1 is a pseudogene segment. The CDR3 spans 14 residues. CDR3 nucleotide sequence: TGTGCCAGCGCACTAGCGGGAGGGACTAATGAGCAGTTCTTC. Amino acids: CASALAGGTNEQFF.

The V and J genes are TRBV5-1 and TRBJ2-1; 15 bases agree with TRBD2. V lost 4 bases to trimming and J lost 9 bases; unmatched junction nucleotides: 5. The CDR3 is 15 amino acids. The V gene's germline CDR1 is SGHRS and CDR2 YFSETQ. Here the CDR3 DNA reads TGCGCCAGCAGCGCGGGACTAGCGGGAGGTACTGAGCAGTTCTTC. Protein sequence: CASSAGLAGGTEQFF.

This clone was counted ten times or more. The chain employs TRBV2 and TRBJ2-2; TRBD1 matches 8 bases. The CDR3 totals 15 residues. The germline V gene encodes CDR1 SNHLY and CDR2 FYNNEI. V was pared by 8 bases and J by 3 bases, with 8 bases of the junction left unmatched. The CDR3 sequence: CASGRQGTDTGELFF. The CDR3, as DNA: TGTGCCAGCGGAAGACAGGGGACGGACACCGGGGAGCTGTTTTTT.

This clone was found a few times. The genes are TRBV29-1 and TRBJ2-1; 7 bases fit TRBD2. The CDR3 runs to 16 residues. Trimming at V came to 3 bases and at J to 8 bases, leaving 16 bases not matched to a gene. Germline V gene lookup returns CDR1 SQVTM and CDR2 ANQGSEA. The CDR3 DNA is TGCAGCGTTGATCCTAGCGGAATAGTTAGAGGTTATGAGCAGTTCTTC. Translating gives CSVDPSGIVRGYEQFF.

CDR3 residues: CASSPTGTQGDTEAFF. Here the CDR3 DNA reads TGTGCCAGCAGCCCCACCGGGACCCAGGGGGACACTGAAGCTTTCTTT. The V and J genes are TRBV9 and TRBJ1-1; 7 nucleotides line up with TRBD1. With 4 bases clipped from V and 3 bases from J, the junction kept 12 bases outside the gene matches. This CDR3 spans 16 amino acids. The V gene's germline CDR1 is SGDLS and CDR2 YYNGEE.